Included here is one T cell receptor (beta chain) sequence, with context. This clonotype was counted a few times. Its antigen specificity is not known. No base quality values were provided; no much bigger clone lies one nucleotide off. These data belong to a study of response to subunit inactivated influenza vaccine (dated by TCRdb to 2016 to 2018). Describing the broader study: Deep quantitative profiling of the T cell receptor repertoire was used in the study to follow responses to a trivalent subunit inactivated influenza vaccine. What the work shows at the level of the full study, not this receptor alone: According to the authors, only a limited number of new T cells may be recruited by each seasonal influenza vaccination.

The library was prepared using RT-PCR. For sequencing, an Illumina HiSeq 2500 was employed. In-frame beta chains were kept once TCRdb had trimmed the public reads at Q25 with fastp and called clones with MiXCR. Under each unique CDR3 protein, matching rows form one entry showing the most common genes and DNA. The sample table records hundreds of thousands of distinct CDR3 sequences; roughly 14% of these occur just once. The ten largest clones take up roughly 11% of the sample. The germline V gene yields MNHNS for CDR1 and SASEGT for CDR2. V was cut back by 5 bases and J by 0 bases, leaving a gap of 13 bases between them. The CDR3 numbers 15 residues from cysteine through phenylalanine. Only CDR3 DNA remains: 45 bases, in frame from the first base.

This sequence uses TRBV6-1 and TRBJ1-1, and perhaps TRBD1 as D gene, on 6 matching bases. This specimen consisted of PBMCs from blood, obtained 11 to 12 days after vaccination. The sequence derives from a man over 45 who received an inactivated influenza vaccine. Donor details come from another sample of the same person, matched by shared clones. The nucleotide sequence reads as follows: TGTGCCAGCAGTAGCAGGGGCCAAATGAACACTGAAGCTTTCTTT. Translated, it reads CASSSRGQMNTEAFF.